A selection of T cell receptor beta chains follows, all from one sample in a study of graft-versus-host responses after intestinal transplantation. The table came from immunoSEQ multiplex PCR; TCRdb's copy has only in-frame clones and leaves some out. This sample has approximately 10,000 clones, with roughly a third found just once. The input for sequencing was alloreactive CD8+ T cells from a mixed lymphocyte reaction culture, taken before intestinal transplant. These receptors all come from a human patient who received an intestinal transplant. The CDR3 runs from the conserved cysteine through the conserved F or W.

TRBJ2-5	TRBV6-5	CASKQLAGEETQYF
TRBJ1-2	TRBV10-3	CAISGWGTALYGYTF
TRBJ2-7	TRBV11-2	CASSLGTESYEQYF
TRBJ1-5	TRBV19	CASSIWRGYQPQHF
TRBJ2-5	TRBV7-9	CASSLTGFAKTQYF
TRBJ1-5	TRBV6-5	CASSQGGFWQPQHF
TRBJ2-7	TRBV27	CASSLSLLTGTSSYEQYF
TRBJ2-5	TRBV4-1	CASSQDPLTSGGPPQETQYF
TRBJ1-6	TRBV2	CASSESEGDNSPLHF
TRBJ1-5	TRBV15	CATSRDLGSQPQHF
TRBJ2-3	TRBV6-6	CASSSGQGDTQYF
TRBJ2-3	TRBV6-4	CASSDKGAGADTQYF
TRBJ1-5	TRBV7-6	CASSLEADNQPQHF
TRBJ2-7	TRBV27	CASSLYPGAYEQYF
TRBJ2-1	TRBV11-2	CASSLPIAVDNEQFF
TRBJ1-1	TRBV12-5	CASGLATGGEAFF
TRBJ2-3	TRBV28	CASTGGGQHTDTQYF
TRBJ2-1	TRBV27	CASSLGTSSYNEQFF
TRBJ2-1	TRBV10-3	CAISSGNDNEQFF
TRBJ2-7	TRBV15	CATSSQTLYEQYF
TRBJ2-2	TRBV15	CATAAGATNTGELFF
TRBJ2-5	TRBV13	CASSRTSGGAGETQYF
TRBJ1-2	TRBV18	CASSPPLGADGYTF
TRBJ1-1	TRBV13	CASSLSPTATEAFF
TRBJ1-3	TRBV6-1	CASSPDWSSGNTIYF
TRBJ2-1	TRBV4-2	CASSHGLAGAEQFF
TRBJ2-5	TRBV6-1	CASTGGEQETQYF